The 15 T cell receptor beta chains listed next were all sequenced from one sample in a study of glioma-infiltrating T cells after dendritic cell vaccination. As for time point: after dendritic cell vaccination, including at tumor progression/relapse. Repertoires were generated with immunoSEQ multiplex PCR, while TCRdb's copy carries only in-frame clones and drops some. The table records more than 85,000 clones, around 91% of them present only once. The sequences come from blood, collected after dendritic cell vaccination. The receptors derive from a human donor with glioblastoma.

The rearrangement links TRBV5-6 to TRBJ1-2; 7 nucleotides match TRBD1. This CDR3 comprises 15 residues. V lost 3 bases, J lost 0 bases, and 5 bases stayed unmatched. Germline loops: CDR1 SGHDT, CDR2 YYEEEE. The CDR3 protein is CASSSGTVANYGYTF. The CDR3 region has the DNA TGTGCCAGCAGCTCTGGGACAGTAGCTAACTATGGCTACACCTTC.

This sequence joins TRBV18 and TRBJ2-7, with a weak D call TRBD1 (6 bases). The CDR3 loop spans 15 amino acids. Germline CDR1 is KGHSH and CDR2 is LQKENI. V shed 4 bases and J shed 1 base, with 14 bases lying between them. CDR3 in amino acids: CASSLDSPPSYEQYF. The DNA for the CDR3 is TGTGCCAGCTCACTGGACAGCCCCCCGTCCTACGAGCAGTACTTC.

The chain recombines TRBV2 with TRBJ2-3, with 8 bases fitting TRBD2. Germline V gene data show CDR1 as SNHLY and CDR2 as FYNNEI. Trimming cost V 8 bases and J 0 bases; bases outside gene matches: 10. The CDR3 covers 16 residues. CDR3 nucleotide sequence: TGTGCCAGCGGGAGCGGGAGCAGCGTCAGCACAGATACGCAGTATTTT. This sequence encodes CASGSGSSVSTDTQYF.

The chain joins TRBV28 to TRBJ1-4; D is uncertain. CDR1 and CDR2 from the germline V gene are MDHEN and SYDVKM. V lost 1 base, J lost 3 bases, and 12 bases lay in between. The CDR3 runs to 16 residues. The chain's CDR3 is CASSLYWAGPNEKLFF. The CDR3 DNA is TGTGCCAGCAGTTTATACTGGGCCGGCCCTAATGAAAAACTGTTTTTT.

CDR3 nucleotide sequence: TGTGCCAGCAGTTATTCCCCGCCCCGGGGAGAAGCTGGAAACACCATATATTTT. This gives the protein CASSYSPPRGEAGNTIYF. The chain carries TRBV27 and TRBJ1-3; no clear D gene. Germline V CDR1 and CDR2: MNHEY, SMNVEV (reference sequence). V was pared by 4 bases and J by 2 bases, with 21 bases between. This CDR3 has 18 amino acids.

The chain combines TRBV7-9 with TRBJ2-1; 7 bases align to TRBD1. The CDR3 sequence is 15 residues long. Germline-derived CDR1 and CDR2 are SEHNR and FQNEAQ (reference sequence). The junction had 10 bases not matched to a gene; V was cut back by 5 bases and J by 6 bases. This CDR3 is CASSPDRVTLNEQFF. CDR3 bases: TGTGCCAGCAGCCCAGACAGGGTTACACTCAATGAGCAGTTCTTC.

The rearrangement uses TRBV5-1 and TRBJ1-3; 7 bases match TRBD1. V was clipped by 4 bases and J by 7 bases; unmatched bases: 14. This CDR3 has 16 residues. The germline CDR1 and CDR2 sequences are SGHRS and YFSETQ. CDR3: CASSLDSGTAGNTIYF. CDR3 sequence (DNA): TGCGCCAGCAGCCTTGATTCCGGGACAGCCGGCAACACCATATATTTT.

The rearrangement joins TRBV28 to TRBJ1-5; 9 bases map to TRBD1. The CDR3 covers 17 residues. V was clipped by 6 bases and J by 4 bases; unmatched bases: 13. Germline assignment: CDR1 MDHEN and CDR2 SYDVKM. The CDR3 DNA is TGTGCCAGCAGCCTTTCTCCGGGACAGGGTATTAATCAGCCCCAGCATTTT. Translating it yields CASSLSPGQGINQPQHF.

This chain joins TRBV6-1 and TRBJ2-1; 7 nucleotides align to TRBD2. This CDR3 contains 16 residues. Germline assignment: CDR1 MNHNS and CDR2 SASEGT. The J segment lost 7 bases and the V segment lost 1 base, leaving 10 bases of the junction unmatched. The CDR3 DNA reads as TGTGCCAGCAGTGAAGGCCCTGGGAGGGCAAGGAATGAGCAGTTCTTC. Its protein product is CASSEGPGRARNEQFF.

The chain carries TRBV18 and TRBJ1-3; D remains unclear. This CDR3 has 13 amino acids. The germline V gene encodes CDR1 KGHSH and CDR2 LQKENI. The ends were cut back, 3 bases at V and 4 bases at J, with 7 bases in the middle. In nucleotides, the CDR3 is TGTGCCAGCTCACCCCGCAGGGGAAACACCATATATTTT. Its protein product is CASSPRRGNTIYF.

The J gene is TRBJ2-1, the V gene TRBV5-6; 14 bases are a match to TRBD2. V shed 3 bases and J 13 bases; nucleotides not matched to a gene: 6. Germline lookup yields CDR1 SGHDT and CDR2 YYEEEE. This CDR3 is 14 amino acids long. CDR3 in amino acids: CASSSRTSGRLQFF. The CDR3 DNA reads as TGTGCCAGCAGCTCGCGGACTAGCGGGAGGCTACAGTTCTTC. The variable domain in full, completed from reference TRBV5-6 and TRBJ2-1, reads DAGVTQSPTHLIKTRGQQVTLRCSPKSGHDTVSWYQQALGQGPQFIFQYYEEEERQRGNFPDRFSGHQFPNYSSELNVNALLLGDSALYLCASSSRTSGRLQFFGPGTRLTVL.

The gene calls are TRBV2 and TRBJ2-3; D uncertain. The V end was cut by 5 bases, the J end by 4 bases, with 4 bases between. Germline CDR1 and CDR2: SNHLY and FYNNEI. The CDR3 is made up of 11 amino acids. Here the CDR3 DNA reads TGTGCCAGCAGTACGGCAGATACGCAGTATTTT. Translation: CASSTADTQYF.

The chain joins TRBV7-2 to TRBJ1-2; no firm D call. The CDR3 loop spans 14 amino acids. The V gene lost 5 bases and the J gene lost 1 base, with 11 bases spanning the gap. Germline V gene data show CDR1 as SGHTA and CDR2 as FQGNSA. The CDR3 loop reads CASSPTTNNYGYTF. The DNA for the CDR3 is TGTGCCAGCAGCCCGACGACAAATAACTATGGCTACACCTTC.

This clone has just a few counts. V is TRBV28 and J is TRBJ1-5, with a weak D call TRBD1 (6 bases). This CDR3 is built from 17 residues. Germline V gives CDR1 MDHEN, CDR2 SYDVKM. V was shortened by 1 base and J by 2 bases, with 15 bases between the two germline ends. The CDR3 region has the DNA TGTGCCAGCAGTTTATTTTCGGGGGGGCGGCGCAATCAGCCCCAGCATTTT. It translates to CASSLFSGGRRNQPQHF.

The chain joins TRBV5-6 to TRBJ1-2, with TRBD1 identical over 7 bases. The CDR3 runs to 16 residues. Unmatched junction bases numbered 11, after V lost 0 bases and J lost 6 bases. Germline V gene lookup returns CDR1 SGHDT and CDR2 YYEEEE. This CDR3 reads CASSLVSGGGSDGYTF. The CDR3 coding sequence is TGTGCCAGCAGCTTGGTTTCAGGGGGTGGAAGCGATGGCTACACCTTC.